Listed below are T cell receptor beta chains from one sample, sequenced in a study of neurological immune-mediated disorders. TCRdb re-analysed the 5' RACE reads in MiXCR, keeping a single row per CDR3 protein. The sample includes under 40,000 distinct CDR3 sequences, approximately 7.2% seen only once; the top ten take 5.7%. The sequenced sample was CD4+ T cells from blood. The source is a man aged 50 to 59 in good health. Each CDR3 is given with its conserved first and last residue. The D gene is left open where the match is weak. Clone size is not always given. Where it is, it says once, few, many or a class for expanded clones.

d_gene	abundance	j_gene	v_gene	CDR3nt	CDR3aa
.	.	TRBJ2-4	TRBV5-4	TGTGCCAGCAGCAAAGAGGACCGGAACATTCAGTACTTC	CASSKEDRNIQYF
TRBD2	many	TRBJ2-5	TRBV20-1	TGCAGTGCTAGTCTAGCGGGAGTAGAGACCCAGTACTTC	CSASLAGVETQYF
.	.	TRBJ1-1	TRBV11-2	TGTGCCAGCAGCCCCTTGGCTCCGGCGGCAGAGAACACTGAAGCTTTCTTT	CASSPLAPAAENTEAFF
.	many	TRBJ2-7	TRBV7-2	TGTGCCAGCAGCCTTGGCCCGGGACGCTACGAGCAGTACTTC	CASSLGPGRYEQYF
.	many	TRBJ2-3	TRBV7-2	TGTGCCAGCAGCCCACAGTACGGGAGCACAGATACGCAGTATTTT	CASSPQYGSTDTQYF
TRBD2	many	TRBJ2-5	TRBV20-1	TGCAGTGCTAGGGGGACTAGCGGGGCCCGAGAGACCCAGTACTTC	CSARGTSGARETQYF
.	many	TRBJ2-3	TRBV7-9	TGTGCCAGCAGCTTAGGGACCCCAGATACGCAGTATTTT	CASSLGTPDTQYF
TRBD1	few	TRBJ2-1	TRBV4-3	TGCGCCAGCAGCCAAGCGTTATCGGACAGGGTTGAGCAGTTCTTC	CASSQALSDRVEQFF
.	many	TRBJ2-1	TRBV7-8	TGTGCCAGCAGCTTAGAACGGGGACATCTCTCCTACAATGAGCAGTTCTTC	CASSLERGHLSYNEQFF
.	many	TRBJ1-2	TRBV6-5	TGTGCCAGCAGTTACGGAGGGGGTCTCAGCTATGGCTACACCTTC	CASSYGGGLSYGYTF
TRBD1	many	TRBJ2-1	TRBV5-1	TGCGCCAGCAGGTCCGGGACAGGGGTCAATGAGCAGTTCTTC	CASRSGTGVNEQFF
.	many	TRBJ2-3	TRBV20-1	TGCAGTGCTAATTTCCGGGGCCACACAGATACGCAGTATTTT	CSANFRGHTDTQYF
TRBD2	many	TRBJ2-1	TRBV12-3/TRBV12-4	TGTGCCAGCAGTTTACAAGCTAGCGGGTTAAATGAGCAGTTCTTC	CASSLQASGLNEQFF
TRBD2	few	TRBJ2-7	TRBV7-2	TGTGCCAGCAGCATCACTAGCGGCTACGAGCAGTACTTC	CASSITSGYEQYF
TRBD2	many	TRBJ2-7	TRBV20-1	TGCAGTGCTAGAGCTCAGGGACTAGCGGGAAATAAACACTCCTACGAGCAGTACTTC	CSARAQGLAGNKHSYEQYF
.	many	TRBJ1-5	TRBV18	TGTGCCAGCTCACCACGTCGGATTAGCAATCAGCCCCAGCATTTT	CASSPRRISNQPQHF